This T cell receptor (beta chain) is drawn from a study of T cell changes during pregnancy in multiple sclerosis. The CDR3 is made up of 14 amino acids. The V and J ends lost 5 bases and 0 bases respectively, with 10 bases between them. Germline assignment: CDR1 SGHNT and CDR2 YENEEA. The data were produced by immunoSEQ multiplex PCR, yet TCRdb's version contains in-frame clones alone and is incomplete. Of approximately 41,000 clones in the sample, around 90% were seen once. This clonotype was obtained from a female donor with multiple sclerosis, enrolled in a pregnancy study. The chain employs TRBV11-3 and TRBJ2-5; possibly TRBD1 for D (6 bases). The sample in question was CD4+ T cells from peripheral blood mononuclear cells, obtained in the second trimester of pregnancy. Written as DNA, the CDR3 is TGTGCCAGCAGCGCCGGACAGAACCAAGAGACCCAGTACTTC. Its protein is CASSAGQNQETQYF. The full variable domain, its missing parts supplied by reference TRBV11-3 and TRBJ2-5, is EAGVVQSPRYKIIEKKQPVAFWCNPISGHNTLYWYLQNLGQGPELLIRYENEEAVDDSQLPKDRFSAERLKGVDSTLKIQPAELGDSAVYLCASSAGQNQETQYFGPGTRLLVL.